These T cell receptor beta chains were read from a single sample in a study of CD8 T cells in Susac syndrome. TCRdb independently ran MiXCR on the immunoSEQ multiplex PCR reads; one entry per CDR3 protein. The table shows 75,000 to 100,000 distinct CDR3 sequences, with about 94% occurring only once. Material: CD8+ T cells from PBMCs. The source is a human donor with Susac syndrome. Both conserved end residues are trimmed from each CDR3. The D gene is left open where the match is weak.

V	length	J	D	CDR3
TRBV7-2	12	TRBJ1-2	-	ASSLGAVYYGYT
TRBV14	13	TRBJ1-6	-	ASSPGGEADSPLH
TRBV9	10	TRBJ2-2	-	ASSRGTVELF
TRBV27	12	TRBJ1-1	-	ASSAPGRTTEAF
TRBV5-6	12	TRBJ2-7	-	ASSLGLKSYEQY
TRBV12-3/TRBV12-4	13	TRBJ1-2	TRBD1	ATSVGLGTGYGYT
TRBV24-1	9	TRBJ2-1	-	ATGGQGKQF
TRBV19	12	TRBJ1-5	-	ASSIFGRGQPQH
TRBV29-1	10	TRBJ2-2	-	SAAGGIGELF
TRBV28	13	TRBJ2-5	-	ASSLYAGLRAAQY
TRBV7-3	13	TRBJ2-3	TRBD1	ASSLNSGGPDTQY
TRBV19	9	TRBJ1-2	-	ATHGDDGYT
TRBV7-9	17	TRBJ2-7	TRBD1	ASSSFRDSPRPFSYEQY
TRBV2	13	TRBJ2-7	-	ASSETDSAIYEQY
TRBV19	13	TRBJ2-2	TRBD1	ASRGQGTNTGELF
TRBV15	11	TRBJ1-1	-	ATSREESNEAF
TRBV7-9	10	TRBJ1-5	-	ASGQSNQPQH
TRBV11-1	13	TRBJ2-4	-	ASSGEGLGKNIQY
TRBV4-2	12	TRBJ2-7	-	ASSQKTSGSEQY
TRBV13	15	TRBJ2-3	-	ASSSKWTVSSTDTQY